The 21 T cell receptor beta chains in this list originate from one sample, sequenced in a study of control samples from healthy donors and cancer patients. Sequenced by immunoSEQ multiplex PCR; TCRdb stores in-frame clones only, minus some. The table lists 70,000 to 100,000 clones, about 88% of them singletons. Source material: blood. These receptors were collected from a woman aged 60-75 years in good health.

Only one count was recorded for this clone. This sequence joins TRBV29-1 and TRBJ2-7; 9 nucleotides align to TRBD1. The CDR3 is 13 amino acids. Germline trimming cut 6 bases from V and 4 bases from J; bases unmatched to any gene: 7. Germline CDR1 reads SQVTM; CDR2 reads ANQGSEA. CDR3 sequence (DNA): TGCAGCGTGGTGAACAGGGGGCAATACGAGCAGTACTTC. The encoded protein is CSVVNRGQYEQYF.

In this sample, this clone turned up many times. This CDR3 reads CASSYRGEWDGGYGYTF. CDR3 DNA: TGTGCCAGCAGTTATAGGGGGGAGTGGGACGGAGGCTATGGCTACACCTTC. The V gene is TRBV27, the J gene TRBJ1-2; TRBD1 might be the D (6 bases). In germline, CDR1 is MNHEY, CDR2 SMNVEV (reference sequence). The germline V and J ends were trimmed by 4 bases and 4 bases, with 22 bases remaining between them. The CDR3 runs to 17 residues.

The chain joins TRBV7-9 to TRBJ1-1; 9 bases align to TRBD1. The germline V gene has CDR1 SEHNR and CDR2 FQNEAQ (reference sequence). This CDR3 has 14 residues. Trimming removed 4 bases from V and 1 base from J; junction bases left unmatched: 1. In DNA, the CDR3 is TGTGCCAGCAGCTCGGACAGGGGGAACACTGAAGCTTTCTTT. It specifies CASSSDRGNTEAFF.

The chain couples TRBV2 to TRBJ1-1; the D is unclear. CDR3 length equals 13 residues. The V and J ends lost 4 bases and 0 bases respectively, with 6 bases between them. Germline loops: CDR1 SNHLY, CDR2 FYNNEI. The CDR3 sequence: CASSGELNTEAFF. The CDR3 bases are TGTGCCAGCAGTGGAGAGCTGAACACTGAAGCTTTCTTT.

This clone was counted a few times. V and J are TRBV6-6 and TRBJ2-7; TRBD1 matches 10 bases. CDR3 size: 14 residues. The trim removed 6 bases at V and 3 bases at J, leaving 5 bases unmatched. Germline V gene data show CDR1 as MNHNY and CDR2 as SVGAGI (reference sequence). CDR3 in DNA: TGTGCCAGCAGCCCGAGGACAGGGGGCTACGAGCAGTACTTC. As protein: CASSPRTGGYEQYF.

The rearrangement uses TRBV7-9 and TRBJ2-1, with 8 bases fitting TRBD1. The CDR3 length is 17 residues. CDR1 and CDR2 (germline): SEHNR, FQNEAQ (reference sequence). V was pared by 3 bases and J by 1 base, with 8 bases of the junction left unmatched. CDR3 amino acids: CASSFNPGTGSYNEQFF. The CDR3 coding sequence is TGTGCCAGCAGCTTTAACCCCGGGACAGGTTCCTACAATGAGCAGTTCTTC.

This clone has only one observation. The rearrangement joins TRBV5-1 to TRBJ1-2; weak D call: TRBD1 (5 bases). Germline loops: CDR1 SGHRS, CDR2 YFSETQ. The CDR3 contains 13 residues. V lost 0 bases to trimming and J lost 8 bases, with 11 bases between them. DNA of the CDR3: TGCGCCAGCAGCTTGGAGCCAGGGAGCGGCTACACCTTC. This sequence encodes CASSLEPGSGYTF.

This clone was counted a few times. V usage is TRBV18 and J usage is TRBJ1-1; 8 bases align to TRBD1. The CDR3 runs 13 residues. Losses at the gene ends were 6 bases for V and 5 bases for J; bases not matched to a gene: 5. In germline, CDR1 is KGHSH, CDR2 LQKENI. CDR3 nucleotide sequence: TGTGCCAGCTCTAGGACAGGGAGGACTGAAGCTTTCTTT. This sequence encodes CASSRTGRTEAFF.

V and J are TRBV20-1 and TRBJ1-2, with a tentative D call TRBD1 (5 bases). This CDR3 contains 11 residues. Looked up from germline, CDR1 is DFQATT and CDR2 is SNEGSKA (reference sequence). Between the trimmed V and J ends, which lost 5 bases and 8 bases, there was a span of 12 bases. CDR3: CSAVGAGGYTF. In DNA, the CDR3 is TGCAGTGCTGTAGGGGCGGGCGGCTACACCTTC.

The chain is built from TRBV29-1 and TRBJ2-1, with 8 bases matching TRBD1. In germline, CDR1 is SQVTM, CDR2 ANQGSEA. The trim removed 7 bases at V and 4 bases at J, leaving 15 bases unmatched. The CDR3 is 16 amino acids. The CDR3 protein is CSAVSLGQGQYNEQFF. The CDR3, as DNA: TGCAGCGCTGTGTCCCTCGGACAGGGCCAATACAATGAGCAGTTCTTC.

This CDR3 is CAWSLTGQGNSPLHF. The CDR3 bases are TGTGCCTGGTCGCTTACCGGACAAGGAAATTCACCCCTCCACTTT. This chain joins TRBV30 and TRBJ1-6; D is perhaps TRBD1 (5 bases). V was trimmed by 5 bases and J by 7 bases, leaving 18 bases between them. The germline gives CDR1 GTSNPN, CDR2 SVGIG (reference sequence). This CDR3 is 15 amino acids long.

The CDR3: CASRGSGNTIYF. The DNA of the CDR3 is TGTGCCAGTAGAGGTTCTGGAAACACCATATATTTT. The gene calls are TRBV19 and TRBJ1-3; D is unresolved. The CDR3 loop spans 12 amino acids. V shed 6 bases and J shed 1 base, with 4 bases lying between them. Germline values: CDR1 LNHDA, CDR2 SQIVND (reference sequence).

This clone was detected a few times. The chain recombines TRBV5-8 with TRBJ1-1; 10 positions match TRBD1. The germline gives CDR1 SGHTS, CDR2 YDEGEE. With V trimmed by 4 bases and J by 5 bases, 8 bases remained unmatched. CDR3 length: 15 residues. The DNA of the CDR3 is TGTGCCAGCAGCAGTCGGACAGGGGGAGTTACTGAAGCTTTCTTT. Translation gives CASSSRTGGVTEAFF.

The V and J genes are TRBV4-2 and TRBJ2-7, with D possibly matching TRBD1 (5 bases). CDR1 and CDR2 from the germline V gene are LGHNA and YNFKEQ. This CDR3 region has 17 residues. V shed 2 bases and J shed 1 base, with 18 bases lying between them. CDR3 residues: CASSQPGLRTQSYEQYF. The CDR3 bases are TGTGCCAGCAGCCAACCTGGGTTAAGGACACAGTCCTACGAGCAGTACTTC.

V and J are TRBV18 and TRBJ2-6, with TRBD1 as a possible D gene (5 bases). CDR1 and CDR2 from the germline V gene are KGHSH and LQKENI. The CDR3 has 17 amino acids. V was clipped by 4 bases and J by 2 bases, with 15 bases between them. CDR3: CASSRNKGSTGANVLTF. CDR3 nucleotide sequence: TGTGCCAGCTCACGAAACAAGGGGTCCACTGGGGCCAACGTCCTGACTTTC.

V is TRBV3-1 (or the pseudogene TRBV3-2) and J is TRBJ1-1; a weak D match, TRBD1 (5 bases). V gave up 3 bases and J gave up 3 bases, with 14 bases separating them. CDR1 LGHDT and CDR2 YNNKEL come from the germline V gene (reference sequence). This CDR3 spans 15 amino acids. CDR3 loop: CASSHPQGVDTEAFF. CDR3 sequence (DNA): TGTGCCAGCAGCCACCCCCAGGGTGTGGACACTGAAGCTTTCTTT.

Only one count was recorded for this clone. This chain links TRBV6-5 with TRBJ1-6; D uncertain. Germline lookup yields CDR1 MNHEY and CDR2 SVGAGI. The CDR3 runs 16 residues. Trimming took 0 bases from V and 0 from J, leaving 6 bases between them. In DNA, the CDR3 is TGTGCCAGCAGTTACTCGGGGAGCTCCTATAATTCACCCCTCCACTTT. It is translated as CASSYSGSSYNSPLHF.

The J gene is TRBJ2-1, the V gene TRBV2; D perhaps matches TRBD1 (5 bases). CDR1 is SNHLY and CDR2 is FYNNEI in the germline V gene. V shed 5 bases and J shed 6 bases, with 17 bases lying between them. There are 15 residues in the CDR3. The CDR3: CASSNRVRAVNEQFF. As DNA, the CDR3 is TGTGCCAGCAGTAACCGGGTCAGGGCGGTCAATGAGCAGTTCTTC.

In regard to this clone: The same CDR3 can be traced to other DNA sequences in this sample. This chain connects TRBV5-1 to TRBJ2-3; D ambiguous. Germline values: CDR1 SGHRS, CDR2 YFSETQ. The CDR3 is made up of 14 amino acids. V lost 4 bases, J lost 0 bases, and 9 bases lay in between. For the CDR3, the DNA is TGCGCCAGCAGCGACGCGTTGAGCACAGATACGCAGTATTTT. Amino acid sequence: CASSDALSTDTQYF.

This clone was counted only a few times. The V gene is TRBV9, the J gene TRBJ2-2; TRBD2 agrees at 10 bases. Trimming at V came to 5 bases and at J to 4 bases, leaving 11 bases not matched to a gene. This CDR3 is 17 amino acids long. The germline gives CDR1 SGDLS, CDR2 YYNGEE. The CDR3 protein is CASSATSGTRVTGELFF. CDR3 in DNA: TGTGCCAGCAGTGCTACTAGCGGGACGCGGGTCACCGGGGAGCTGTTTTTT. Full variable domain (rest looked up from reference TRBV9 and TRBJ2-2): DSGVTQTPKHLITATGQRVTLRCSPRSGDLSVYWYQQSLDQGLQFLIQYYNGEERAKGNILERFSAQQFPDLHSELNLSSLELGDSALYFCASSATSGTRVTGELFFGEGSRLTVL.

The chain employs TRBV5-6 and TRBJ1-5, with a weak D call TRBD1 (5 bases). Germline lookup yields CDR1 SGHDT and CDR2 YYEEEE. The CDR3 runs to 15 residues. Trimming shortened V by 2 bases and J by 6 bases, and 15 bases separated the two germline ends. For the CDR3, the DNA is TGTGCCAGCAGCTTTGGGCGGGGGTTTACTCAGCCCCAGCATTTT. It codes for CASSFGRGFTQPQHF.